This T cell receptor beta chain was sequenced during a study of shared clonotypes between healthy human individuals (dated by TCRdb to the early 2020s). Concerning the study at large: Three men and two women, aged 18 to 49 years, made up the cohort. For each donor, three plates each were used for CD4 naive and CD4 memory, two plates were used for CD8 naive, and one plate was used for CD8 memory. To estimate repertoire size and how much clonotypes are shared between individuals, the study performed deep sequencing of blood TCR repertoires from a handful of healthy adults. To increase sequencing depth and limit assay-specific biases, TCR repertoire library preparation and sequencing were carried out by different laboratories using diverse techniques. Leukapheresis yielded between about 0.9 and 9 billion PBMCs per donor.

Per the germline V gene, MNHEY is the CDR1 and SVGAGI is the CDR2. V loses 7 bases at its end and J loses 5 bases; junction bases beyond the gene matches: 11. There are 14 amino acids in the CDR3, from cysteine to phenylalanine inclusive. Only the CDR3 part of the read is kept: 42 bases, read in frame from the first base. Using the deep immunoSEQ assay, TCR CDR3 regions were amplified from genomic DNA by multiplex PCR. Extracted genomic DNA from each cell subset was distributed evenly across all wells of several immunoSEQ 96-well plates, and each plate was treated as a replicate. For sorted subsets, each replicate PCR was loaded with around 220 ng genomic DNA, equivalent to approximately 27,000 T cell genomes. Purified libraries were measured with a Qubit 3.0 fluorometer, size-checked on a Bioanalyzer 2100, and measured again with the KAPA Library Quantification kit. Each immunoSEQ 96-well plate was sequenced on its own single-read 150-cycle Illumina NextSeq 550 flow cell. In the original analysis: Because the immunoSEQ output held only junctional sequences and lacked quality scores, the filtering could not match the filtering applied to full-length reads. To assign V/J genes and CDR3, sequences were annotated using PyIR, a Python wrapper for IgBLAST v1.9, with IMGT germline references. Reads were removed for weak V/J assignments (E-value above 1e-6), missing CDR3, stop codons, out-of-frame junctions, or ambiguous translated residues. A V3J clonotype was defined by an identical inferred V gene, J gene, and CDR3 amino acid sequence. Percentage overlap between repertoires was calculated by dividing the number of shared unique clonotypes by the size of the smaller repertoire. Three approaches were used to assess repertoire richness: RTK rarefaction, the Chao1 estimator, and Recon v2.1 estimates of unobserved clonotypes. OLGA was used to compute generation probabilities for all TCRbeta clonotypes that the gDNA method yielded from a few donors. Imported from immuneACCESS, the table was reduced by TCRdb to in-frame sequences with V and J called. These copies leave out some clones; in studies compared against another copy, an unresolved V gene accounts for under half, and the cause of the remainder is not known. The V and J calls and clone size were taken over from that table, and D and trimming were inferred from the DNA. This sample gives approximately 1,500,000 clones in total; 96% of them show up just once. Approximately 1% of the sample goes to the ten largest clones.

As regards this clone: No cognate antigen has been identified for it. It has no much larger one-base neighbor in the sample; base qualities were not kept.

Results the study describes overall, beyond this receptor: Incomplete sequencing was indicated by rarefaction of sorted-subset datasets, despite the large sequencing depth. Estimated clonotype richness was generally larger for naive than for memory subsets. Compared with non-shared clonotypes, the clonotypes found in all four sorted-subset donors had higher generation probabilities. Based on pairwise subsampling, the degree of clonotype sharing among donors was expected to be affected by sequencing depth. Sampling was restricted to blood, and TCR repertoires in tissue are likely to differ from TCR repertoires in blood. About 4.5% of naive CD4, roughly 3.5% of naive CD8, approximately 2% of memory CD4, and around 0.4% of memory CD8 clonotypes were shared across four donors. Because the study included a small number of donors, the genetic and exposure-history diversity represented was limited.

Donors were healthy HIV-negative adults with no recently reported acute infections or vaccinations. Only Caucasian adults living in Nashville, Tennessee, USA were represented among the donors. CD4+ T cells were enriched by magnetic negative selection, after which naive cells were positively selected on CD45RA and the negative fraction was taken as the memory subset. Blood was obtained by leukapheresis, after which PBMCs were separated by Ficoll-Histopaque density gradient centrifugation and cryopreserved in liquid nitrogen vapor phase. Analytical flow cytometry was used to check the purity and quantity of each magnetically sorted T cell population. Genomic DNA was isolated from each sorted fraction and quantified by UV absorbance on a Nanodrop 2000c.

The TCR comes from a man younger than 40 in good health. The sequence links TRBV6-5 to TRBJ2-7; 7 middle bases align to TRBD2. The specimen was naive CD4+ T cells sorted from blood. The cell subset or site label here, explained by the study, means: CD45RA+ positively selected. Here the CDR3 is given as CASTRAGASNEQYF. The DNA reads TGTGCCAGCACACGGGCGGGAGCCTCTAACGAGCAGTACTTC.